This T cell receptor beta chain comes out of a study of CD8 T cells in Susac syndrome. An amount of RNA that ranged from roughly 0.45 to 1 ug was reverse transcribed with random hexamers. Amplification of TCR beta CDR3 by immunoSEQ multiplex PCR spanned 54 Vbeta and 13 Jbeta. TCRdb reanalysed the immunoSEQ multiplex PCR reads using MiXCR and keeps one entry per CDR3 protein. The table has 200,000 to 250,000 distinct CDR3 sequences, approximately 95% seen once; the top ten hold 0.082%. Between the trimmed V and J ends, which lost 1 base and 1 base, there was a span of 7 bases. The CDR3 contains 14 residues. The germline gives CDR1 LNHNV, CDR2 YYDKDF (reference sequence).

The gene calls are TRBV15 and TRBJ2-5, with unresolved D. Specimen: CD4+ T cells from PBMCs. The receptor comes from a human donor with multiple sclerosis. CDR3 in DNA: TGTGCCACCAGCAGAGGACTGATCCAAGAGACCCAGTACTTC. Its translation: CATSRGLIQETQYF.